The clone carrying this T cell receptor beta chain was seen ten or more times. These data come from a study of early T cells in non-severe SARS-CoV-2 infection. Across the study: Sequencing was performed on bulk RNA from unsorted whole blood, leaving chains unpaired.

MiXCR, run by TCRdb on the 5' RACE reads, gives a single entry per CDR3 protein. The sample contains more than 90,000 distinct CDR3 sequences, over 10% of which appear only once. CDR3 length equals 17 residues. The V gene's germline CDR1 is SGHRS and CDR2 YFSETQ. The J segment lost 4 bases and the V segment lost 4 bases, leaving 11 bases of the junction unmatched. The V and J genes are TRBV5-1 and TRBJ1-2; 12 bases agree with TRBD1. The origin of this receptor is an adult who was a healthcare worker with PCR-confirmed SARS-CoV-2 infection or an uninfected control (not recorded which). The sequencing sample was made of whole blood. The CDR3 is CASSPGTGGASGYGYTF. The CDR3 nucleotides are TGCGCCAGCAGCCCGGGGACAGGGGGCGCCTCCGGCTATGGCTACACCTTC.